This T cell receptor beta chain was sequenced during a study of T-cell memory formation after mild COVID-19. TCRdb redid the calling of the 5' RACE reads with MiXCR, one entry per CDR3 protein. In the table there are a few hundred thousand distinct CDR3 sequences, roughly 15% of which are singletons. The CDR3 is 15 residues long. Germline V gives CDR1 SGHRS, CDR2 YFSETQ. Trimming cost V 4 bases and J 7 bases; bases outside gene matches: 9. The sequencing sample was made of PBMCs or a T cell subset sorted from them (not recorded which). The chain joins TRBV5-1 to TRBJ2-2; 8 bases are shared with TRBD1. The source is a man younger than 35 who had mild COVID-19 (a few samples of this study predate the infection). Cell type and time point are not known. The CDR3 DNA sequence: TGCGCCAGCAGCCACGGACAGGGAGCAAGCGGGGAGCTGTTTTTT. It specifies CASSHGQGASGELFF.